Many counts were recorded for the clone carrying this T cell receptor beta chain. As yet, its antigen is unknown. This sample is part of a study of CD8 T cells in ankylosing spondylitis. Study observations and caveats: Roughly 8 highly homologous variants made up a TCR beta motif, and this motif appeared characteristic of ankylosing spondylitis blood. With a CD8+ phenotype, disease-linked clones were relatively rare in peripheral blood.

Trimming removed 2 bases from V and 0 bases from J; junction bases left unmatched: 2. The CDR3 totals 16 residues. Germline CDR1 SGHTS, CDR2 YDEGEE. Using its own MiXCR run on the 5' RACE reads, TCRdb lists one record per CDR3 protein. The sample has 100,000 to 150,000 distinct CDR3 sequences, around 9.3% seen once. Sequences were obtained from blood, either unsorted or a sorted T cell fraction (not recorded which). The sequence came from a male donor with ankylosing spondylitis or in good health (not recorded which). The rearrangement uses TRBV5-8 and TRBJ2-5, with TRBD2 matching over 12 bases. The CDR3 is CASSFGLAGYQETQYF. The DNA of the CDR3 is TGTGCCAGCAGCTTCGGACTAGCGGGGTACCAAGAGACCCAGTACTTC.